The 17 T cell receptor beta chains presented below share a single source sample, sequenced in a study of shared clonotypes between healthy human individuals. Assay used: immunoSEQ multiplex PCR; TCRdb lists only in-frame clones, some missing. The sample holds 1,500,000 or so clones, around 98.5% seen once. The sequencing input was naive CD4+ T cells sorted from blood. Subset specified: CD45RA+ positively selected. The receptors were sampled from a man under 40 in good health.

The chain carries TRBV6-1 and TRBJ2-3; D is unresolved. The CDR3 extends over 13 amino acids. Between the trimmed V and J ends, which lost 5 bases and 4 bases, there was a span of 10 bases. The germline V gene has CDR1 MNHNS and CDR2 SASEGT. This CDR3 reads CASSLVYSDTQYF. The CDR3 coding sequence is TGTGCCAGCAGTTTGGTCTACTCAGATACGCAGTATTTT.

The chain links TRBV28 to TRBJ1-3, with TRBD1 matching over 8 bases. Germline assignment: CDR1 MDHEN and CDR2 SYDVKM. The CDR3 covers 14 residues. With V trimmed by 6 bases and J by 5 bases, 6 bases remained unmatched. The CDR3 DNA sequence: TGTGCCAGCAGACTACAGGGGGTGAGAAACACCATATATTTT. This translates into CASRLQGVRNTIYF.

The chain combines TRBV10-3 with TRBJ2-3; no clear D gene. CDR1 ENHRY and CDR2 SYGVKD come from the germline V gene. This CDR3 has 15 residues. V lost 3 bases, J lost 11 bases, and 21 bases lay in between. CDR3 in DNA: TGTGCCATCAGTGAAAGGGATATGGGCACCTCCTTGCAGTATTTT. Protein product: CAISERDMGTSLQYF.

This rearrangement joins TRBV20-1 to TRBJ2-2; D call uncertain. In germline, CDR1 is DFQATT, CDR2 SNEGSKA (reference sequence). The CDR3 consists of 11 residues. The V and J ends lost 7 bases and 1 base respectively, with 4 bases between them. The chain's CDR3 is CSDGNTGELFF. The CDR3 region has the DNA TGCAGTGACGGGAACACCGGGGAGCTGTTTTTT.

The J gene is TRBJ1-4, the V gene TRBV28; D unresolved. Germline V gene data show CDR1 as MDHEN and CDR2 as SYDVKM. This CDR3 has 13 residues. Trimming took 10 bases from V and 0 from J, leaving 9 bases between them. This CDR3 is CATRGTTNEKLFF. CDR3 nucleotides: TGTGCCACCCGAGGAACAACTAATGAAAAACTGTTTTTT.

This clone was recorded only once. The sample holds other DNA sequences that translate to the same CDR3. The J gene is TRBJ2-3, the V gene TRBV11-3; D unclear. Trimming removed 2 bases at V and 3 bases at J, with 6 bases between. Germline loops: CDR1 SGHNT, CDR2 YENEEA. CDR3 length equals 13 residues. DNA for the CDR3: TGTGCCAGCAGCTTAAGGTTTACAGATACGCAGTATTTT. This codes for CASSLRFTDTQYF. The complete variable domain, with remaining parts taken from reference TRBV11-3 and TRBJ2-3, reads EAGVVQSPRYKIIEKKQPVAFWCNPISGHNTLYWYLQNLGQGPELLIRYENEEAVDDSQLPKDRFSAERLKGVDSTLKIQPAELGDSAVYLCASSLRFTDTQYFGPGTRLTVL.

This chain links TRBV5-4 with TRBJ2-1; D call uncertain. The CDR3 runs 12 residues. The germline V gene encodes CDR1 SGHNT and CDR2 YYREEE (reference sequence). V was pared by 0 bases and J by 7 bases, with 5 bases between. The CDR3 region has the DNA TGTGCCAGCAGCTTGGGGGGTAATGAGCAGTTCTTC. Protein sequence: CASSLGGNEQFF.

The CDR3 reads CASSLSRGAVQETQYF. The CDR3 region has the DNA TGTGCCAGCAGTTTATCTAGGGGGGCAGTCCAAGAGACCCAGTACTTC. The V gene is TRBV28, the J gene TRBJ2-5, with D perhaps TRBD1 or TRBD2 (6 bases each). Trimming removed 1 base at V and 1 base at J, with 13 bases between. This CDR3 is 16 amino acids long. Germline CDR1 reads MDHEN; CDR2 reads SYDVKM.

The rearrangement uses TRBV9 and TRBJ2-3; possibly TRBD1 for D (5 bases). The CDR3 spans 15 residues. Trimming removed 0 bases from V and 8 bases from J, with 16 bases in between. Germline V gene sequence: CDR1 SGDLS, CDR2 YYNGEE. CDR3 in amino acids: CASSVGGPPSGTQYF. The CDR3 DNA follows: TGTGCCAGCAGCGTAGGGGGCCCTCCATCGGGTACGCAGTATTTT.

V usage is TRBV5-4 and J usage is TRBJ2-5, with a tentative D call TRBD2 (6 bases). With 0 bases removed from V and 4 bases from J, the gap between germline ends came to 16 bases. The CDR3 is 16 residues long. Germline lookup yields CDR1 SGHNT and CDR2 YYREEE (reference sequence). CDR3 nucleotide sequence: TGTGCCAGCAGCTTGGATTTTACGGGAGTCGGAGAGACCCAGTACTTC. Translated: CASSLDFTGVGETQYF.

For the CDR3, the DNA is TGTGCCAGCTCATCCGACATCACTAATGAGCAGTTCTTC. Its translation: CASSSDITNEQFF. The chain combines TRBV18 with TRBJ2-1; D uncertain. Germline V gene sequence: CDR1 KGHSH, CDR2 LQKENI. The V end lost 5 bases, the J end lost 7 bases, and 12 bases lay between the germline ends. This CDR3 has 13 residues.

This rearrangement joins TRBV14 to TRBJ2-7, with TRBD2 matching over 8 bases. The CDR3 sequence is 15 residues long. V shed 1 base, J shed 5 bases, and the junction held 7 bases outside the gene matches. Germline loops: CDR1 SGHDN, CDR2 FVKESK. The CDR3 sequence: CASSQVLAGNHEQYF. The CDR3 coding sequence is TGTGCCAGCAGCCAAGTCCTAGCGGGTAACCACGAGCAGTACTTC.

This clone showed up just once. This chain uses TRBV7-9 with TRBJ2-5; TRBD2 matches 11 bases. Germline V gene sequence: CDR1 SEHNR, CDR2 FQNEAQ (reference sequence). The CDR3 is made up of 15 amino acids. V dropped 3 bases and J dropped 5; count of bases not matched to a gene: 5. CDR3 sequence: CASSFASGRSETQYF. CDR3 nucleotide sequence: TGTGCCAGCAGCTTCGCTAGCGGGAGGTCCGAGACCCAGTACTTC.

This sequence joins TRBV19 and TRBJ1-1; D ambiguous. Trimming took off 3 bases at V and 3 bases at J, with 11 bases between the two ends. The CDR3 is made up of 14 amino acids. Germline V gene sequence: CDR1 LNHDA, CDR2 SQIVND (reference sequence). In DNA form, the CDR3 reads TGTGCCAGTAGTATCCCCAAAAGGGACACTGAAGCTTTCTTT. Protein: CASSIPKRDTEAFF.

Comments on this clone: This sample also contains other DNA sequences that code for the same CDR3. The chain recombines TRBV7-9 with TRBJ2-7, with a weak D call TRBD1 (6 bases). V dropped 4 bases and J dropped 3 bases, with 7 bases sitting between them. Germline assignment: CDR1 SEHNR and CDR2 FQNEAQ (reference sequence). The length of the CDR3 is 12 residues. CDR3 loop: CASSSQGYEQYF. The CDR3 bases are TGTGCCAGCAGCTCACAGGGCTACGAGCAGTACTTC.

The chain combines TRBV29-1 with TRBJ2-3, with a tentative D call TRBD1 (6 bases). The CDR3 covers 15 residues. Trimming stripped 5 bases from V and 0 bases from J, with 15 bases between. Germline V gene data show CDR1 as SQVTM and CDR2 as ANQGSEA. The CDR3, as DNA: TGCAGCGTTCGTTTTGGACAGACTAGCACAGATACGCAGTATTTT. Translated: CSVRFGQTSTDTQYF.

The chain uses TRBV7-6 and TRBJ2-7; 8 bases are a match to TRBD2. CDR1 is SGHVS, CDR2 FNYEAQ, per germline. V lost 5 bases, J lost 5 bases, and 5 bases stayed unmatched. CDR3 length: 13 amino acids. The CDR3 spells CASSGLAGHEQYF. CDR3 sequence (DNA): TGTGCCAGCAGCGGCCTAGCGGGCCACGAGCAGTACTTC.